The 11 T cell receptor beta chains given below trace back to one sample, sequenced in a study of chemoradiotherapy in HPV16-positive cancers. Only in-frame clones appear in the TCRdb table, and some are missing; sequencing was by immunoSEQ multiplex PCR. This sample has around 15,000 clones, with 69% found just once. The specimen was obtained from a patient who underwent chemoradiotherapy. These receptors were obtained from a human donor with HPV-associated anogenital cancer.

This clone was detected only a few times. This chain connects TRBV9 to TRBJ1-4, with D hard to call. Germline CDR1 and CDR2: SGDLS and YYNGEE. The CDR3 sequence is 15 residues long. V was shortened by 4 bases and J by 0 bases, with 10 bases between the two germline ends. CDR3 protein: CASSLDGATNEKLFF. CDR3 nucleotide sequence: TGTGCCAGCAGCCTGGACGGTGCAACTAATGAAAAACTGTTTTTT.

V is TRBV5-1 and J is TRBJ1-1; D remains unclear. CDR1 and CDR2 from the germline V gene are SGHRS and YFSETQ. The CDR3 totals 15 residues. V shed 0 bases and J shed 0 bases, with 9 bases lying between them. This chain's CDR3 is CASSLEPAMNTEAFF. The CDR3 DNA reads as TGCGCCAGCAGCTTGGAGCCCGCGATGAACACTGAAGCTTTCTTT.

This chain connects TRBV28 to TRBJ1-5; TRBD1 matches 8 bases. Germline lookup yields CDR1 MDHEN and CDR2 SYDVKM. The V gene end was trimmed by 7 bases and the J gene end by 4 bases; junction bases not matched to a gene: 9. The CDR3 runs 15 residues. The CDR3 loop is CASKNTGGRNQPQHF. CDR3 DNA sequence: TGTGCCAGCAAGAATACAGGGGGGCGGAATCAGCCCCAGCATTTT.

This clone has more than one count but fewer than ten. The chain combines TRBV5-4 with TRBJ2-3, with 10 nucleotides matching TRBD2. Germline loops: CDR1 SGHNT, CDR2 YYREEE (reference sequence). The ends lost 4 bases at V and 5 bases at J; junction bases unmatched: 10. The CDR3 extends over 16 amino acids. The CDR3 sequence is CASSRRTSGDIDTQYF. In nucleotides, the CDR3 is TGTGCCAGCAGCCGCAGGACTAGCGGTGACATAGATACGCAGTATTTT.

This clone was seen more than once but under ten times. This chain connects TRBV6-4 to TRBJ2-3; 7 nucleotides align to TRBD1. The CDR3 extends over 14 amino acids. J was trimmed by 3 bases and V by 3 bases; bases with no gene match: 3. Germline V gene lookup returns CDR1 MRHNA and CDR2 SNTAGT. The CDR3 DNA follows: TGTGCCAGCAGTGAAACAGGGGTAACAGATACGCAGTATTTT. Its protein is CASSETGVTDTQYF.

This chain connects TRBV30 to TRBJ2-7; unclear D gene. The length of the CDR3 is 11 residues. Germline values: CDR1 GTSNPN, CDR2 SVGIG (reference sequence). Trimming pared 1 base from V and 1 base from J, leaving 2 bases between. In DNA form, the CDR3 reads TGTGCCTGGAGTGAATCCTACGAGCAGTACTTC. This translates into CAWSESYEQYF.

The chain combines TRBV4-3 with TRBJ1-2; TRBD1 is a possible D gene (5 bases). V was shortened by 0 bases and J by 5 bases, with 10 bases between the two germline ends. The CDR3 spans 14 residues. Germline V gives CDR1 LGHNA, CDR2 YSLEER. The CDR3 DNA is TGCGCCAGCAGCCAAGAATGGGGGGGATATGGCTACACCTTC. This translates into CASSQEWGGYGYTF.

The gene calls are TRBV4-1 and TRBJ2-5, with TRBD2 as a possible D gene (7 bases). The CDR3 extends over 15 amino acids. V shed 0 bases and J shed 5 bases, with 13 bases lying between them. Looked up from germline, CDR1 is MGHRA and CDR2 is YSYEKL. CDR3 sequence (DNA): TGCGCCAGCAGCCAAGATGGGGGGGGCCTGGAGACCCAGTACTTC. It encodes CASSQDGGGLETQYF.

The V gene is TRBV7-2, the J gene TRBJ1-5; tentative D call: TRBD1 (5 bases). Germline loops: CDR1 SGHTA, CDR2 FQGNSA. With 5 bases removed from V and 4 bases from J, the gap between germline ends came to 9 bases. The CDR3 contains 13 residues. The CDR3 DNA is TGTGCCAGCAGCCGAGGACAAAATCAGCCCCAGCATTTT. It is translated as CASSRGQNQPQHF. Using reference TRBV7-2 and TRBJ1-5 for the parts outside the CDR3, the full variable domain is GAGVSQSPSNKVTEKGKDVELRCDPISGHTALYWYRQSLGQGLEFLIYFQGNSAPDKSGLPSDRFSAERTGGSVSTLTIQRTQQEDSAVYLCASSRGQNQPQHFGDGTRLSIL.

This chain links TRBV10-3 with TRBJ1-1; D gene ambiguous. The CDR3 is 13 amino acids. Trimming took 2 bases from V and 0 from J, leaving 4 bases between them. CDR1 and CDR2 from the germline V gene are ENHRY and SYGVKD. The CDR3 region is CAISEEVNTEAFF. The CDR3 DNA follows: TGTGCCATCAGTGAGGAGGTGAACACTGAAGCTTTCTTT.

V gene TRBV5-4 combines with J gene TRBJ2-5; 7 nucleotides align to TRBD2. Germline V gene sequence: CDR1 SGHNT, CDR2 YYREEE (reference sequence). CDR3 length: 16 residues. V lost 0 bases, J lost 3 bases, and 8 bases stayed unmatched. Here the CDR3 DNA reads TGTGCCAGCAGCTTGGTTTCCGGGGGGAAAAAAGAGACCCAGTACTTC. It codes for CASSLVSGGKKETQYF.